Reported below is one T cell receptor beta chain. Its antigen remains unknown. These data belong to a study of early stage breast cancer tumors. General observations from the study: Chain pairing and CD4, CD8 or FOXP3 expression were not captured. Tumor and normal breast were distinguished via blood comparison in about 90% of the 16 patients.

The table came from immunoSEQ multiplex PCR; TCRdb's copy has only in-frame clones and leaves some out. The sample shows approximately 70,000 clones, about 85% of them seen only once. The sequencing input was blood. The clonotype was recovered from a person aged 40 to 49 with breast cancer.

The CDR3 DNA reads as TGTGCCAGCAGCTACAAAGGACCTGGGGGAGGAGATAGGAATGAGCAGTTCTTC. Protein product: CASSYKGPGGGDRNEQFF. The chain uses TRBV14 and TRBJ2-1; D possibly corresponds to TRBD2 (6 bases). Germline V gives CDR1 SGHDN, CDR2 FVKESK. V shed 5 bases and J shed 7 bases, with 27 bases lying between them. This CDR3 comprises 18 residues.